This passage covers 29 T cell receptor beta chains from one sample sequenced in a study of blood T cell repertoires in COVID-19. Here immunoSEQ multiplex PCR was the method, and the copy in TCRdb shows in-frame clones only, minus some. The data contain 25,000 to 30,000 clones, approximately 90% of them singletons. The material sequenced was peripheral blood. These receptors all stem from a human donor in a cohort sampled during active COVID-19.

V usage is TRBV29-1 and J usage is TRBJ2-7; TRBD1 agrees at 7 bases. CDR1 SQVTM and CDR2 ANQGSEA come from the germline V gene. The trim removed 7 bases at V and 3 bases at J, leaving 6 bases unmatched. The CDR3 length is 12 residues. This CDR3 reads CSAQGQYYEQYF. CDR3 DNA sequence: TGCAGCGCTCAGGGACAGTACTACGAGCAGTACTTC.

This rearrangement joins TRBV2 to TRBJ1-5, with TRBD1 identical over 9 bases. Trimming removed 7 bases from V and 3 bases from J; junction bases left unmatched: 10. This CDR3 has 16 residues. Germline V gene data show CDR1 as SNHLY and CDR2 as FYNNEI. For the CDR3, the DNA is TGTGCCAGCACCCCTTCGACAGGGGGTACCAATCAGCCCCAGCATTTT. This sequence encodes CASTPSTGGTNQPQHF.

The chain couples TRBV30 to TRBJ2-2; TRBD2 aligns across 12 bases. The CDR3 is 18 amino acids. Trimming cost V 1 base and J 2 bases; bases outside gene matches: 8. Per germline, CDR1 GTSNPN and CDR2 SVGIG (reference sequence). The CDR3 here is CAWSAGGLAGTNTGELFF. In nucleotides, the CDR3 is TGTGCCTGGAGTGCTGGAGGACTAGCGGGGACCAACACCGGGGAGCTGTTTTTT.

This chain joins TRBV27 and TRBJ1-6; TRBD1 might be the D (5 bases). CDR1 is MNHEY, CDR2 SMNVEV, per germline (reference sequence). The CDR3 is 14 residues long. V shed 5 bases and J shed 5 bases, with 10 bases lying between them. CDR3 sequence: CASSPLTDNSPLHF. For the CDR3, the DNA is TGTGCCAGCAGTCCCCTGACAGATAATTCACCCCTCCACTTT.

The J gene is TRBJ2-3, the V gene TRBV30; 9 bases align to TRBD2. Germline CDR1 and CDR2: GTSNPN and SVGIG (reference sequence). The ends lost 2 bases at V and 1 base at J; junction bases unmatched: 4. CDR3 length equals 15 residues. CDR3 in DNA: TGTGCCTGGAGTCCAATAGCGGGGGGCACAGATACGCAGTATTTT. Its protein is CAWSPIAGGTDTQYF.

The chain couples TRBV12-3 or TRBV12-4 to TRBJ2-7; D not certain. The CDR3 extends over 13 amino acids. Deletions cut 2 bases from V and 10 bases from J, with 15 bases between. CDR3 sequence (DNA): TGTGCCAGCAGTTTAAGTTCGAACAGCCCCCAGTACTTC. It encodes CASSLSSNSPQYF.

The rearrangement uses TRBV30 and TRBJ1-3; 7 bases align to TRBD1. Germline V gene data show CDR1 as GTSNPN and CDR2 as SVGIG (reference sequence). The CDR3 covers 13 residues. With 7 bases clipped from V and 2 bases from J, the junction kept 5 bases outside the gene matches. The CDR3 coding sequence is TGTGCCTACACAGGGGAAACTGGAAACACCATATATTTT. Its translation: CAYTGETGNTIYF.

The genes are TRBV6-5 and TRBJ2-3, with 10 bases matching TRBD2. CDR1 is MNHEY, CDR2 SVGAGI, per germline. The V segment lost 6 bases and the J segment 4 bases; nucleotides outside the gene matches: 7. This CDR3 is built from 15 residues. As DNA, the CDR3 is TGTGCCAGCAGCCCCAGCGGGGGGGCTGCAGATACGCAGTATTTT. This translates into CASSPSGGAADTQYF.

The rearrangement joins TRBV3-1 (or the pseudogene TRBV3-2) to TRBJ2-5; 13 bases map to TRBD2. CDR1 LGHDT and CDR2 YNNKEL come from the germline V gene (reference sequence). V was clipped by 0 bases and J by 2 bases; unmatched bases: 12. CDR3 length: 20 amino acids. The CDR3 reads CASSQDTSGRAHNLQETQYF. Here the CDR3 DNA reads TGTGCCAGCAGCCAAGACACTAGCGGGAGGGCCCATAACTTACAAGAGACCCAGTACTTC.

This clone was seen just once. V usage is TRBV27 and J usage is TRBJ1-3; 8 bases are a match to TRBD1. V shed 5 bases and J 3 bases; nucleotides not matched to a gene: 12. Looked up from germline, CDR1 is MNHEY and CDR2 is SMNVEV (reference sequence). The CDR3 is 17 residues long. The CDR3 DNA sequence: TGTGCCAGCAGTCCAACACCCGACAGGGGTAGTGGAAACACCATATATTTT. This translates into CASSPTPDRGSGNTIYF.

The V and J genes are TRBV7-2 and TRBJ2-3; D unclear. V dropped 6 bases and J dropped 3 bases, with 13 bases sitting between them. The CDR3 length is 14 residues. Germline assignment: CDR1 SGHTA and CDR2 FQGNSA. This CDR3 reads CASSLTSGTDTQYF. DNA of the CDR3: TGTGCCAGCAGTCTCACGTCAGGTACAGATACGCAGTATTTT.

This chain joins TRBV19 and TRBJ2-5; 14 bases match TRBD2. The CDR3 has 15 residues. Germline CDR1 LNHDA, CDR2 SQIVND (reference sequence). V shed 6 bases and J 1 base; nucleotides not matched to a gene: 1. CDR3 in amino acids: CASSGTSGGQETQYF. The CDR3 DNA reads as TGTGCCAGTAGCGGGACTAGCGGGGGCCAAGAGACCCAGTACTTC.

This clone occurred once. DNA for the CDR3: TGCAGCGTTGAAGATCCCTTGCAGTCCTATGGCTACACCTTC. It specifies CSVEDPLQSYGYTF. The rearrangement joins TRBV29-1 to TRBJ1-2, with D unclear. From germline, CDR1 is SQVTM and CDR2 ANQGSEA. Trimming pared 0 bases from V and 4 bases from J, leaving 12 bases between. CDR3 length equals 14 residues.

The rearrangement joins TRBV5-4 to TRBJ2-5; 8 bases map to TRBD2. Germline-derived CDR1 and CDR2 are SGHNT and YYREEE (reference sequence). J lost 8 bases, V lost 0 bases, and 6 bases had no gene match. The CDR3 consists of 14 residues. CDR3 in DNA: TGTGCCAGCAGCTTGGCGACGGGGGGGGACACCCAGTACTTC. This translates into CASSLATGGDTQYF.

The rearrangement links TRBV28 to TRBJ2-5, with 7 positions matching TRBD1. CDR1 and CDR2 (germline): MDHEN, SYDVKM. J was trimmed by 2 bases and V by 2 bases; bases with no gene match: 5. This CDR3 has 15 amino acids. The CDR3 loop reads CASSLGDSRQETQYF. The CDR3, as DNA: TGTGCCAGCAGTTTAGGGGACAGCCGGCAAGAGACCCAGTACTTC.

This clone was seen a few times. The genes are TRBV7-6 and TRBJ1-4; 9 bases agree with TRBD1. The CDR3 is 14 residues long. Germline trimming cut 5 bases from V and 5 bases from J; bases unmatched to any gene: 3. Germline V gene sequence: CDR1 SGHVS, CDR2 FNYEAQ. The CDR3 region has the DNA TGTGCCAGCAGCCCGGACAGGGGCAATGAAAAACTGTTTTTT. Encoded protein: CASSPDRGNEKLFF.

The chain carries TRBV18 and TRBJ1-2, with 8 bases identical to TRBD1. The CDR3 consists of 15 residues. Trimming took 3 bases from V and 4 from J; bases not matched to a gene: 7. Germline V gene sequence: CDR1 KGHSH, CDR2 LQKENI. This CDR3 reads CASSPDRAGAYGYTF. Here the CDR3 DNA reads TGTGCCAGCTCACCGGACAGGGCGGGCGCCTATGGCTACACCTTC.

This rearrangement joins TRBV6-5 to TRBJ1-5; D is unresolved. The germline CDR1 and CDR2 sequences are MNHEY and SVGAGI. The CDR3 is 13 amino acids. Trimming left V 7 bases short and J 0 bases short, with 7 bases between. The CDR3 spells CASTPYSNQPQHF. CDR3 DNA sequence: TGTGCCAGCACCCCTTATAGCAATCAGCCCCAGCATTTT.

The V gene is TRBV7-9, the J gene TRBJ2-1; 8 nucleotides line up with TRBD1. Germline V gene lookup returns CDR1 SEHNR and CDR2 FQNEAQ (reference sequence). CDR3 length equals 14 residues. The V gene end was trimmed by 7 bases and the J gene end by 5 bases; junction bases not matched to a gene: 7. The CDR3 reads CASTGGQGNNEQFF. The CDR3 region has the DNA TGTGCCAGCACTGGCGGACAGGGAAACAATGAGCAGTTCTTC.

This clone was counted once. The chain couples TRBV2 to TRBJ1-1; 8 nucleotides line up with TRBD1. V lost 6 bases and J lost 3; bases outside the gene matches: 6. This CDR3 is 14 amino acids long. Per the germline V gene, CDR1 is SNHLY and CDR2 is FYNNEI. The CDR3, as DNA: TGTGCCAGCAGATTGGACAGGGAGCACACTGAAGCTTTCTTT. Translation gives CASRLDREHTEAFF.

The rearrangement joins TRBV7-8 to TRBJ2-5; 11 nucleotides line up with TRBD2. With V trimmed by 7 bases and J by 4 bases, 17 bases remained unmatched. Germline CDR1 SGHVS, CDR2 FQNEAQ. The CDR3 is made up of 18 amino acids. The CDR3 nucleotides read TGTGCCAGCACCCGGGACAGGGTAACTAGCGGGAGTTTAGAGACCCAGTACTTC. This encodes CASTRDRVTSGSLETQYF.

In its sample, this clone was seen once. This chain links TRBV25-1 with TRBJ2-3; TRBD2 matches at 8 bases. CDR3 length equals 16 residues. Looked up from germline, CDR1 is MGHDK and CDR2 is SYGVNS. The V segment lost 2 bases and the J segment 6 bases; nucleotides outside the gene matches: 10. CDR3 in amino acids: CASSERGGGRSDTQYF. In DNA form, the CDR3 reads TGTGCCAGCAGTGAAAGGGGTGGCGGGAGGAGCGATACGCAGTATTTT.

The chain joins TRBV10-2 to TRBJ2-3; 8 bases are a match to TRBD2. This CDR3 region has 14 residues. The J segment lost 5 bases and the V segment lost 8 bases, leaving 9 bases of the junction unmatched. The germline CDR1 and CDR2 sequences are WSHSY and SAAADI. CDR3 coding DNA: TGCGCCAGCGGCTATAGCGGGGAGAGAGATACGCAGTATTTT. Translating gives CASGYSGERDTQYF.

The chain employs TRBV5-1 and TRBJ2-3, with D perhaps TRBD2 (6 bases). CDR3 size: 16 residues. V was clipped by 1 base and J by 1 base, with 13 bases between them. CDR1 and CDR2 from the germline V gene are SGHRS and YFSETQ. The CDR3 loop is CASSLRRGLRTDTQYF. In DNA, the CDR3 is TGCGCCAGCAGCTTGAGGCGGGGCCTACGCACAGATACGCAGTATTTT.

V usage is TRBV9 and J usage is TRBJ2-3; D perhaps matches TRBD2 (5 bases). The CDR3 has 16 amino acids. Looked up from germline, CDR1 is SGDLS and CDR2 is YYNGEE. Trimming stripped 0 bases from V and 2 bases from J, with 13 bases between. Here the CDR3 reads CASSVVTGSLTDTQYF. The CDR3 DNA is TGTGCCAGCAGCGTAGTAACGGGGTCCCTCACAGATACGCAGTATTTT.

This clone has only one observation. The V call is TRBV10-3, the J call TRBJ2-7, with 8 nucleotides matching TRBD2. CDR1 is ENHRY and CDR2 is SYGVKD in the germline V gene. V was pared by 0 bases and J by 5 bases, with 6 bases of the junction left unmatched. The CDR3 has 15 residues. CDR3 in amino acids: CAISESTGGPNEQYF. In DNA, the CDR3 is TGTGCCATCAGTGAGTCAACGGGAGGGCCTAACGAGCAGTACTTC.

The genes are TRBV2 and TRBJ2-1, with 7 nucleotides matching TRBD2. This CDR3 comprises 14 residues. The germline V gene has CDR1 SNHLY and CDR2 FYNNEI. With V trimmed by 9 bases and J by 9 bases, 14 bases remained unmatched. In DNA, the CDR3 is TGTGCCAGGACTGGGACTAAGGGGAAGGGTGAGCAGTTCTTC. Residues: CARTGTKGKGEQFF. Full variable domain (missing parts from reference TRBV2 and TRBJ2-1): EPEVTQTPSHQVTQMGQEVILRCVPISNHLYFYWYRQILGQKVEFLVSFYNNEISEKSEIFDDQFSVERPDGSNFTLKIRSTKLEDSAMYFCARTGTKGKGEQFFGPGTRLTVL.

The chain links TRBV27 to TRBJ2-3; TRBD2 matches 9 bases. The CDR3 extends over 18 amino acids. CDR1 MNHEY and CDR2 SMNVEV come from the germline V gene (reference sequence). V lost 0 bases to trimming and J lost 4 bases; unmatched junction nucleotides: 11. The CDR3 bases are TGTGCCAGCAGTTTATCGGCGGGTAGCGGGAGTTGGGCAGATACGCAGTATTTT. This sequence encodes CASSLSAGSGSWADTQYF.

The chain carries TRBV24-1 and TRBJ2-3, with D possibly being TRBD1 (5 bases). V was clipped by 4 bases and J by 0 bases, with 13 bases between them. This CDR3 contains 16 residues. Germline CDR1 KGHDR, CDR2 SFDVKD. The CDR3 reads CATSDPTEDSTDTQYF. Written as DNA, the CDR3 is TGTGCCACCAGTGACCCGACAGAAGATAGCACAGATACGCAGTATTTT.